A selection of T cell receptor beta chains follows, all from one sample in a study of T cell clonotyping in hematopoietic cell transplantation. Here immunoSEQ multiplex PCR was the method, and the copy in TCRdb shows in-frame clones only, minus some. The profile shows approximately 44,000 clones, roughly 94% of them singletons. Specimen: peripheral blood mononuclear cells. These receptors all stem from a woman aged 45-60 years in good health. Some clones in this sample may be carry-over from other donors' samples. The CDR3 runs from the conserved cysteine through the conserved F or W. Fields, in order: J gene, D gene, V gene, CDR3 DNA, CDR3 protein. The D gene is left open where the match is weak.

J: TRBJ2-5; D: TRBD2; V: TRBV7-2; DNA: TGTGCCAGCAGCACGCGTAGCGGGGGCCGAGAGACCCAGTACTTC; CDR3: CASSTRSGGRETQYF
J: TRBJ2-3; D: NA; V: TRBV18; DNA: TGTGCCAGCTCACCACCCGCCATGGGCACAGATACGCAGTATTTT; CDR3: CASSPPAMGTDTQYF
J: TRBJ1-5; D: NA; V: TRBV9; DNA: TGTGCCAGCAGCGTAGACGGTCAGCCCCAGCATTTT; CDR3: CASSVDGQPQHF
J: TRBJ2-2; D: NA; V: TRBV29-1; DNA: TGCAGCGTTTTGTCAGGGCTTCACGGGGAGCTGTTTTTT; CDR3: CSVLSGLHGELFF
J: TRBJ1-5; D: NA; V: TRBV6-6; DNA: TGTGCCAGCAGTTACGGACCAAATAGCAATCAGCCCCAGCATTTT; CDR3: CASSYGPNSNQPQHF
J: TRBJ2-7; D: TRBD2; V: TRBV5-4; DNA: TGTGCCAGCAGCCCTAGCGGGGGGTACGAGCAGTACTTC; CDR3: CASSPSGGYEQYF
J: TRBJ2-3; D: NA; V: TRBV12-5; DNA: TGTGCTAGTGGACGCCCTCTTAGGGATACGCAGTATTTT; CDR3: CASGRPLRDTQYF
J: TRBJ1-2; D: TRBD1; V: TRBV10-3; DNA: TGTGCCATCAGTCCCCCGGGACAGGGTGAGGGCTACACCTTC; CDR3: CAISPPGQGEGYTF
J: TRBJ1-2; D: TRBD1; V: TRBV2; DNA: TGTGCCAGCAGGCCGACAGGGGGCCTCTATGGCTACACCTTC; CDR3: CASRPTGGLYGYTF
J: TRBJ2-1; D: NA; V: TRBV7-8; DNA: TGTGCCAGCAGCCCATGGAGGAGCTCCTACAATGAGCAGTTCTTC; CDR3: CASSPWRSSYNEQFF
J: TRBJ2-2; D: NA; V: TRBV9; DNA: TGTGCCAGCGGTAGCATACCGAACACCGGGGAGCTGTTTTTT; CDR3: CASGSIPNTGELFF
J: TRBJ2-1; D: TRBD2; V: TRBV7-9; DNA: TGTGCCAGCAGCCAAGGGGAGGGCGGGGAATCGGGTGAGCAGTTCTTC; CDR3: CASSQGEGGESGEQFF
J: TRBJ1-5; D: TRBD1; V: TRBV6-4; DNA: TGTGCCAGCAGCGGACAGGGCGCTAAGAAATATAGCAATCAGCCCCAGCATTTT; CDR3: CASSGQGAKKYSNQPQHF
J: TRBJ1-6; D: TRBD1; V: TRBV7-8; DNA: TGTGCCAGCAGCTTAGCCCGCAGGGGGAAATCGAGTAATTCACCCCTCCACTTT; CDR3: CASSLARRGKSSNSPLHF
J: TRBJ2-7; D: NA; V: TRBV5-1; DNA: TGCGCCAGCAGCTTGGATACAGGGCCCTACGAGCAGTACTTC; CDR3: CASSLDTGPYEQYF
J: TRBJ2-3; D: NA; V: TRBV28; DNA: TGTGCCAGCAGTTTCGATGGGGGTTCGGGCACAGATACGCAGTATTTT; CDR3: CASSFDGGSGTDTQYF
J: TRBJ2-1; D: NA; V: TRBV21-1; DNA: TGTGCCAGCAGACAGGGGTTGGGGTATGAGCAGTTCTTC; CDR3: CASRQGLGYEQFF
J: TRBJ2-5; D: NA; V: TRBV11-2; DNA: TGTGCCAGCAGCGTGTTGGAGACCCAGTACTTC; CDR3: CASSVLETQYF
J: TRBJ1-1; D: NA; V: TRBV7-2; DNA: TGTGCCAGCAGCTTAGTCGAGGGAATGAGGACTGAAGCTTTCTTT; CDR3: CASSLVEGMRTEAFF
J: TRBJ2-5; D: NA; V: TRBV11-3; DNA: TGTGCCAGCAGCTCGGGGTCCTGGACCCAGTACTTC; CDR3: CASSSGSWTQYF